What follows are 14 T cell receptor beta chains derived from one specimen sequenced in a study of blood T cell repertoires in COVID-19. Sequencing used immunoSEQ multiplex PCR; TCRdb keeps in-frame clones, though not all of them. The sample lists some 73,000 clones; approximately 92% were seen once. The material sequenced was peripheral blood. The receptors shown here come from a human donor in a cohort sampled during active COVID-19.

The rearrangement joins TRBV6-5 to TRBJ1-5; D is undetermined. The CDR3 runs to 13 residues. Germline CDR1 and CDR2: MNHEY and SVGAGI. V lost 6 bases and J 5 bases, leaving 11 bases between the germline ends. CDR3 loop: CASRILGDQPQHF. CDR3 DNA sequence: TGTGCCAGCAGAATACTCGGTGATCAGCCCCAGCATTTT.

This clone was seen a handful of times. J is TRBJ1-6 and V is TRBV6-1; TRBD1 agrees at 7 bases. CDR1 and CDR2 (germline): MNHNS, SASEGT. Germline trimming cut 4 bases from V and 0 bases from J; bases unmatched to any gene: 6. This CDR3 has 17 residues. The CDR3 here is CASSGGQFSSYNSPLHF. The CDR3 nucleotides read TGTGCCAGCAGTGGGGGACAGTTCAGCTCCTATAATTCACCCCTCCACTTT.

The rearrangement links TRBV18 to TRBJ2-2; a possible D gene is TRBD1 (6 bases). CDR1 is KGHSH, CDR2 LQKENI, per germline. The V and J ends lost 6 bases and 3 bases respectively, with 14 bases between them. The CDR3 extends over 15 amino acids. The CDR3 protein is CASSPLPGDTGELFF. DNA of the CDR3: TGTGCCAGCTCTCCTTTACCAGGGGACACCGGGGAGCTGTTTTTT.

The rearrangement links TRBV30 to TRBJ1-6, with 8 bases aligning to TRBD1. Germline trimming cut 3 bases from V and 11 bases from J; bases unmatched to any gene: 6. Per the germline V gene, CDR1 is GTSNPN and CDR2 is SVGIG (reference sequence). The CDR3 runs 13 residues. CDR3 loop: CAWSRGPPTPLHF. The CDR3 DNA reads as TGTGCCTGGAGCAGGGGGCCGCCAACACCCCTCCACTTT. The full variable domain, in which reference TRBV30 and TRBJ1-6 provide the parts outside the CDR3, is SQTIHQWPATLVQPVGSPLSLECTVEGTSNPNLYWYRQAAGRGLQLLFYSVGIGQISSEVPQNLSASRPQDRQFILSSKKLLLSDSGFYLCAWSRGPPTPLHFGNGTRLTVT.

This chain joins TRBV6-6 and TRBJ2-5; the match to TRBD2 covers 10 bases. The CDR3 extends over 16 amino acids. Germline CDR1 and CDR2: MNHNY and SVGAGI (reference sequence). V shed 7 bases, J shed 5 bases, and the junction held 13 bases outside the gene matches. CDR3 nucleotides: TGTGCCAGCACTAGCTCCCTAGCGGGGGCCTTGGAGACCCAGTACTTC. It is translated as CASTSSLAGALETQYF.

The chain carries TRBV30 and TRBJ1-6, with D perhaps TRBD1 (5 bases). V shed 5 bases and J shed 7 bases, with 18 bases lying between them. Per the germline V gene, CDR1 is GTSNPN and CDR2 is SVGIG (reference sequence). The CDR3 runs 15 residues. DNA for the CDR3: TGTGCCTGGCGGGGACTTCCGTTTGGAAATTCACCCCTCCACTTT. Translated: CAWRGLPFGNSPLHF. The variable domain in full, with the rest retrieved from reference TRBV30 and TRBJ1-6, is SQTIHQWPATLVQPVGSPLSLECTVEGTSNPNLYWYRQAAGRGLQLLFYSVGIGQISSEVPQNLSASRPQDRQFILSSKKLLLSDSGFYLCAWRGLPFGNSPLHFGNGTRLTVT.

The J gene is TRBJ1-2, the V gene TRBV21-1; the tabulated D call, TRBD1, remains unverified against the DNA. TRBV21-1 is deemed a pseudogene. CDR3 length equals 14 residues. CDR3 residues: CASSATGQHYGYTF. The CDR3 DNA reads TGTGCCAGCAGCGCCACGGGACAGCACTATGGCTACACCTTC.

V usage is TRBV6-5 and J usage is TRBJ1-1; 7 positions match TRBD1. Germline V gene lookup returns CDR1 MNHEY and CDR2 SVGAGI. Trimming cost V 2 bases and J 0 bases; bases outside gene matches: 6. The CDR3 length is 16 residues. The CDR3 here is CASSYPPGGLNTEAFF. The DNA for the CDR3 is TGTGCCAGCAGTTACCCCCCAGGGGGTTTGAACACTGAAGCTTTCTTT.

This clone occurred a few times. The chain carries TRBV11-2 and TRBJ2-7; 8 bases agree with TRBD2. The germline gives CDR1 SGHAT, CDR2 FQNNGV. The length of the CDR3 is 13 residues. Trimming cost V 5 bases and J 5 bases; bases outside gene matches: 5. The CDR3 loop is CASSRTSGHEQYF. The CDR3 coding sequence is TGTGCCAGCAGCCGCACTAGCGGCCACGAGCAGTACTTC.

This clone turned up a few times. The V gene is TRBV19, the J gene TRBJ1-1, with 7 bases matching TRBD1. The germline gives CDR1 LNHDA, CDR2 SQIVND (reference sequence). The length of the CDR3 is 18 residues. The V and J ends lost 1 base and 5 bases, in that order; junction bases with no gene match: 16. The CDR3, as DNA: TGTGCCAGTAGTATAGCGGGTCAGGGGGGTAAGTGGGAGACTGAAGCTTTCTTT. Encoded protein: CASSIAGQGGKWETEAFF.

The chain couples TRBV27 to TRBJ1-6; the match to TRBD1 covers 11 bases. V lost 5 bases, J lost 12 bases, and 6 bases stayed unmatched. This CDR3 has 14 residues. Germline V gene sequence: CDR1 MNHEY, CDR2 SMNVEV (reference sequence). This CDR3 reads CASSPGQGAVPLHF. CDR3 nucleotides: TGTGCCAGCAGTCCCGGACAGGGGGCTGTACCCCTCCACTTT.

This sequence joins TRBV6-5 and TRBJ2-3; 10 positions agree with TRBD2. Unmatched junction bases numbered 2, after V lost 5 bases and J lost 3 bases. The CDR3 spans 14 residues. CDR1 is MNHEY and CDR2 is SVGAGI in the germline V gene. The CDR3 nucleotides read TGTGCCAGCAGTCTAGCGGGGGTAACAGATACGCAGTATTTT. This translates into CASSLAGVTDTQYF.

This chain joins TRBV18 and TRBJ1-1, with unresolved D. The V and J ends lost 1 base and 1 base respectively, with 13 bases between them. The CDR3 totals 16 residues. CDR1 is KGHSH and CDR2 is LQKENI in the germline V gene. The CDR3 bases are TGTGCCAGCTCACCACTGGTGGTGGCGGGGAACACTGAAGCTTTCTTT. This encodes CASSPLVVAGNTEAFF. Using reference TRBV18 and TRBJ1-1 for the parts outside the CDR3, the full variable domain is NAGVMQNPRHLVRRRGQEARLRCSPMKGHSHVYWYRQLPEEGLKFMVYLQKENIIDESGMPKERFSAEFPKEGPSILRIQQVVRGDSAAYFCASSPLVVAGNTEAFFGQGTRLTVV.

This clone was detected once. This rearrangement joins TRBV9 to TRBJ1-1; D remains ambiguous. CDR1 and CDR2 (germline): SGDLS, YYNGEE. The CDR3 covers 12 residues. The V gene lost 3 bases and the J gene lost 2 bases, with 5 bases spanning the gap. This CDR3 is CASSASNTEAFF. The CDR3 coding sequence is TGTGCCAGCAGCGCCTCTAACACTGAAGCTTTCTTT.